Sequencing of this T cell receptor (beta chain) was carried out in a study of spatial heterogeneity in lung cancer. Time point described: sample taken at primary tumor resection. Whole RNA, isolated from tumor, nontumor lung or frozen PBMC, was sequenced without prior sorting. A unique molecular identifier was attached to every TCR cDNA molecule. Via MiXCR, TCRdb re-called the 5' RACE reads, giving one row per CDR3 protein. The data contain about 85,000 distinct CDR3 sequences, 15% to 25% of them singletons. The CDR3 is 15 residues long. CDR1 KGHSH and CDR2 LQKENI come from the germline V gene. The V segment lost 3 bases and the J segment 4 bases; nucleotides outside the gene matches: 3. Only a few counts were recorded for this clonotype.

The source is a male donor with early-stage non-small cell lung cancer. This chain joins TRBV18 and TRBJ2-2; TRBD1 aligns across 9 bases. Specimen: PBMCs, collected at surgery. The CDR3 region has the DNA TGTGCCAGCTCACCGGGACAGGGTGGCACCGGGGAGCTGTTTTTT. Its translation: CASSPGQGGTGELFF. Full variable domain (rest looked up from reference TRBV18 and TRBJ2-2): NAGVMQNPRHLVRRRGQEARLRCSPMKGHSHVYWYRQLPEEGLKFMVYLQKENIIDESGMPKERFSAEFPKEGPSILRIQQVVRGDSAAYFCASSPGQGGTGELFFGEGSRLTVL.